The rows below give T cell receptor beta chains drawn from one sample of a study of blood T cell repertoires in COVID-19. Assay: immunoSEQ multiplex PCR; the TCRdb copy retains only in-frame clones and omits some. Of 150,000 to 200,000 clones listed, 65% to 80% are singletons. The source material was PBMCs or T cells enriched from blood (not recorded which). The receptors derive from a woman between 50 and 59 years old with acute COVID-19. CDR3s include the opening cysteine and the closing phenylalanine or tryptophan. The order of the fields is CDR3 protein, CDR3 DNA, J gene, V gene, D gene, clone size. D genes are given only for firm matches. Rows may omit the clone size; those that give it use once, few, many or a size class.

CDR3 protein: CASSERKIPTDTQYF
CDR3 DNA: TGTGCCAGCAGTGAGCGGAAAATCCCCACAGATACGCAGTATTTT
J gene: TRBJ2-3
V gene: TRBV2
D gene: -
clone size: once

CDR3 protein: CASSRVEGPQHF
CDR3 DNA: TGTGCCAGCAGCCGGGTGGAGGGGCCCCAGCATTTT
J gene: TRBJ1-5
V gene: TRBV27
D gene: -
clone size: -

CDR3 protein: CAISEGTGSSYNSPLHF
CDR3 DNA: TGTGCCATCAGTGAGGGGACAGGGAGCTCCTATAATTCACCCCTCCACTTT
J gene: TRBJ1-6
V gene: TRBV10-3
D gene: TRBD1
clone size: -

CDR3 protein: CASQTNYGYTF
CDR3 DNA: TGTGCCAGCCAAACTAACTATGGCTACACCTTC
J gene: TRBJ1-2
V gene: TRBV25-1
D gene: -
clone size: -

CDR3 protein: CASRRDKNTGELFF
CDR3 DNA: TGTGCCAGCCGCCGGGACAAAAACACCGGGGAGCTGTTTTTT
J gene: TRBJ2-2
V gene: TRBV6-5
D gene: -
clone size: -

CDR3 protein: CATRRGPRETQYF
CDR3 DNA: TGTGCCACCAGGAGGGGGCCCCGGGAGACCCAGTACTTC
J gene: TRBJ2-5
V gene: TRBV24-1
D gene: TRBD1
clone size: -

CDR3 protein: CASSLVDSPNEKLFF
CDR3 DNA: TGTGCCAGCAGCTTAGTGGACAGTCCTAATGAAAAACTGTTTTTT
J gene: TRBJ1-4
V gene: TRBV7-8
D gene: -
clone size: -

CDR3 protein: CASSLLGQGNTGELFF
CDR3 DNA: TGTGCCAGCAGCTTGCTGGGACAGGGCAACACCGGGGAGCTGTTTTTT
J gene: TRBJ2-2
V gene: TRBV5-6
D gene: TRBD1
clone size: -

CDR3 protein: CAISRGRGSNQPQHF
CDR3 DNA: TGTGCCATCAGTCGAGGACGGGGTAGCAATCAGCCCCAGCATTTT
J gene: TRBJ1-5
V gene: TRBV10-3
D gene: -
clone size: -

CDR3 protein: CASSQGSAGANYGYTF
CDR3 DNA: TGTGCCAGCAGCCAAGGGTCGGCCGGAGCTAACTATGGCTACACCTTC
J gene: TRBJ1-2
V gene: TRBV4-2
D gene: -
clone size: -

CDR3 protein: CASSVARATGEQFF
CDR3 DNA: TGTGCCAGCAGCGTAGCCAGGGCAACGGGTGAGCAGTTCTTC
J gene: TRBJ2-1
V gene: TRBV9
D gene: -
clone size: -